The entry below describes one T cell receptor beta chain. This sample is part of a study of early T cells in non-severe SARS-CoV-2 infection. TCRdb redid the calling of the 5' RACE reads with MiXCR, one entry per CDR3 protein. The table shows tens of thousands of distinct CDR3 sequences, with under 15% occurring only once. The CDR3 extends over 14 amino acids. With 4 bases removed from V and 7 bases from J, the gap between germline ends came to 14 bases. CDR1 and CDR2 from the germline V gene are SGHRS and YFSETQ. This sequence was found in an adult who was a healthcare worker with PCR-confirmed SARS-CoV-2 infection or an uninfected control (not recorded which). J is TRBJ1-4 and V is TRBV5-1, with a possible D match to TRBD1 (5 bases). The source material was whole blood, sampled at baseline. This CDR3 is CASSPGTSFEKLFF. CDR3 in DNA: TGCGCCAGCAGCCCGGGGACTTCTTTTGAAAAACTGTTTTTT.